The 11 T cell receptor beta chains in this list originate from one sample, sequenced in a study of OX40 agonist ivuxolimab in advanced cancers. Sequencing was performed with immunoSEQ multiplex PCR; in TCRdb, only in-frame clones are kept and a portion is missing. The repertoire holds just over 95,000 clones, with 70% to 85% as singletons. The source material was CD4+ or CD8+ T cells sorted from blood, sampled in a trial of the OX40 agonist ivuxolimab. The receptors were gathered from an adult with an advanced solid tumor such as melanoma, head and neck, liver or kidney cancer.

The chain couples TRBV27 to TRBJ2-7, with a weak D call TRBD1 (6 bases). The CDR3 contains 14 residues. The germline gives CDR1 MNHEY, CDR2 SMNVEV (reference sequence). Trimming shortened V by 3 bases and J by 3 bases, and 12 bases separated the two germline ends. The CDR3 protein is CASSLGAGFYEQYF. CDR3 nucleotides: TGTGCCAGCAGTTTGGGGGCAGGGTTCTACGAGCAGTACTTC.

In this sample, this clone turned up a few times. This chain's CDR3 is CASSSRGASLFF. The CDR3 bases are TGTGCCAGCAGCTCCCGGGGGGCTTCGCTGTTTTTT. The chain links TRBV7-2 to TRBJ2-2; TRBD2 might be the D (7 bases). Germline V gives CDR1 SGHTA, CDR2 FQGNSA. The CDR3 spans 12 residues. V gave up 4 bases and J gave up 13 bases, with 13 bases separating them.

The J gene is TRBJ1-4, the V gene TRBV6-6; possible D gene TRBD1, 6 bases. Germline assignment: CDR1 MNHNY and CDR2 SVGAGI (reference sequence). CDR3 size: 13 residues. Trimming shortened V by 4 bases and J by 7 bases, and 10 bases separated the two germline ends. The CDR3 loop is CASSLVRGEKLFF. The CDR3 DNA follows: TGTGCCAGCAGTTTGGTCAGGGGTGAAAAACTGTTTTTT.

A remark on this clone: The sample carries other DNA sequences with the same CDR3. CDR3 region: CASSLAYNEQFF. DNA for the CDR3: TGTGCCAGCAGTTTAGCGTACAATGAGCAGTTCTTC. The rearrangement links TRBV28 to TRBJ2-1; D unclear. The germline V gene encodes CDR1 MDHEN and CDR2 SYDVKM. The CDR3 sequence is 12 residues long. V lost 2 bases to trimming and J lost 4 bases, with 3 bases between them.

The chain uses TRBV28 and TRBJ2-7, with TRBD2 as a possible D gene (5 bases). Germline V CDR1 and CDR2: MDHEN, SYDVKM. The V end lost 5 bases, the J end lost 2 bases, and 22 bases lay between the germline ends. This CDR3 is 17 amino acids long. The CDR3 is CASSPTPWRGYTYEQYF. CDR3 DNA: TGTGCCAGCAGTCCAACTCCGTGGCGCGGGTACACCTACGAGCAGTACTTC. Variable domain in full (rest from reference TRBV28 and TRBJ2-7): DVKVTQSSRYLVKRTGEKVFLECVQDMDHENMFWYRQDPGLGLRLIYFSYDVKMKEKGDIPEGYSVSREKKERFSLILESASTNQTSMYLCASSPTPWRGYTYEQYFGPGTRLTVT.

The chain uses TRBV7-8 and TRBJ1-4; D remains unclear. CDR1 and CDR2 from the germline V gene are SGHVS and FQNEAQ. The CDR3 runs to 15 residues. V lost 0 bases and J 8 bases, leaving 13 bases between the germline ends. The CDR3 loop reads CASSLAAGSGEKLFF. CDR3 DNA sequence: TGTGCCAGCAGCTTAGCTGCTGGGTCTGGCGAAAAACTGTTTTTT.

The J gene is TRBJ2-1, the V gene TRBV19; 9 bases line up with TRBD1. This CDR3 has 14 amino acids. CDR1 LNHDA and CDR2 SQIVND come from the germline V gene (reference sequence). The trim removed 4 bases at V and 8 bases at J, leaving 6 bases unmatched. CDR3 loop: CASSRGTGTDEQFF. The CDR3 nucleotides read TGTGCCAGTAGTAGAGGGACAGGGACCGATGAGCAGTTCTTC.

V is TRBV11-3 and J is TRBJ2-2; weak D call: TRBD2 (6 bases). Between the trimmed V and J ends, which lost 5 bases and 6 bases, there was a span of 13 bases. The CDR3 consists of 14 residues. CDR1 and CDR2 from the germline V gene are SGHNT and YENEEA. The CDR3 protein is CASSPGLFSGELFF. As DNA, the CDR3 is TGTGCCAGCAGCCCCGGACTATTTTCCGGGGAGCTGTTTTTT. Full variable domain (rest looked up from reference TRBV11-3 and TRBJ2-2): EAGVVQSPRYKIIEKKQPVAFWCNPISGHNTLYWYLQNLGQGPELLIRYENEEAVDDSQLPKDRFSAERLKGVDSTLKIQPAELGDSAVYLCASSPGLFSGELFFGEGSRLTVL.

The rearrangement links TRBV11-2 to TRBJ2-7; 11 bases are shared with TRBD1. In germline, CDR1 is SGHAT, CDR2 FQNNGV. The ends lost 8 bases at V and 6 bases at J; junction bases unmatched: 9. This CDR3 region has 14 residues. The CDR3 nucleotides are TGTGCCAGCCGCCTCGCGGGACAGGGGGTCGAGCAGTACTTC. This sequence encodes CASRLAGQGVEQYF.

J is TRBJ1-2 and V is TRBV29-1, with 7 bases fitting TRBD1. The germline V gene has CDR1 SQVTM and CDR2 ANQGSEA. Losses at the gene ends were 2 bases for V and 8 bases for J; bases not matched to a gene: 11. This CDR3 is built from 14 residues. The CDR3 DNA sequence: TGCAGCGTTGAAAAGGACAGGTCCCCGAGGGGCTACACCTTC. Its protein product is CSVEKDRSPRGYTF.

V gene TRBV19 combines with J gene TRBJ1-1; possible D gene TRBD1, 6 bases. Between the trimmed V and J ends, which lost 7 bases and 1 base, there was a span of 10 bases. This CDR3 has 13 residues. Per germline, CDR1 LNHDA and CDR2 SQIVND (reference sequence). The CDR3: CASKLGGNTEAFF. The CDR3 nucleotides read TGTGCCAGTAAATTAGGGGGGAACACTGAAGCTTTCTTT.